This T cell receptor (beta chain) was identified during a study of cytomegalovirus exposure and HLA in healthy donors. Study conclusions and caveats: Relative to the roughly 640-donor mean, N-insertions were reportedly fewer in an Asian-associated ancestry cluster in a later analysis.

The germline CDR1 and CDR2 sequences are SGHNT and YENEEA. The junction had 8 bases not matched to a gene; V was cut back by 4 bases and J by 7 bases. This CDR3 comprises 14 residues. Note on this clone: Antigen: not known.

Primers: 60 Vbeta forward and 13 Jbeta reverse. Clones were sequenced by immunoSEQ multiplex PCR, and TCRdb holds only the in-frame ones, with some missing. The sample includes fewer than 85,000 clones, about 84% of them seen just once. V is TRBV11-3 and J is TRBJ2-5; 8 bases map to TRBD1. Sequencing input: PBMCs. The receptor comes from a man aged 35 to 55 in good health and CMV-seronegative. The CDR3 region is CASSSHRGEGTQYF. CDR3 nucleotides: TGTGCCAGCAGCTCCCACAGGGGGGAAGGGACCCAGTACTTC.